This T cell receptor (beta chain) was identified in a study of Ad26.COV2.S vaccination and SARS-CoV-2 variants. Study-wide background: Donor was assigned to the Ad26.COV2.S arm of trial COV1001. Participants got Ad26.COV2.S intramuscularly, once or twice 56 days apart. Broader study findings: Spike-specific TCR breadth in vaccine recipients exceeded that seen in placebo recipients.

TCRdb keeps only in-frame clones here, not all; method: immunoSEQ multiplex PCR. The sample lists roughly 350,000 clones; roughly 90% were seen once. The CDR3 is 15 amino acids. CDR1 and CDR2 (germline): MRHNA, SNTAGT. V gave up 3 bases and J gave up 6 bases; unmatched junction bases: 4. Regarding treatment: about 20 received Ad26.COV2.S at low or high dose, single or two shots; roughly 5 received placebo; per-sample allocation not given. Sample collection was performed on day 63 after the first vaccine or placebo injection. Wuhan-strain SARS-CoV-2 spike was expressed by the Ad26 vector that made up the vaccine. This clone has ten or more counts. What it binds is not known.

The receptor was derived from a person aged 18 to 65 who received the Ad26.COV2.S COVID-19 vaccine or a placebo. The input for sequencing was peripheral blood, taken in a trial of Ad26.COV2.S vaccine versus placebo. J is TRBJ2-3 and V is TRBV6-4; TRBD2 matches 12 bases. CDR3 loop: CASSDLAGGHDTQYF. DNA of the CDR3: TGTGCCAGCAGTGATCTAGCGGGGGGGCACGATACGCAGTATTTT.